One and the same sample provided the 27 T cell receptor beta chains below, sequenced in a study of T cell repertoires in cytomegalovirus infection. TCRdb independently ran MiXCR on the reads; one entry per CDR3 protein. This sample yields hundreds of thousands of distinct CDR3 sequences, of which 9.5% are seen a single time; roughly 4.5% belongs to the top ten. The sample was PBMCs. Receptors were obtained from a human donor in good health (CMV status not recorded). Some clones in this sample may be carry-over from other donors' samples.

This clonotype was detected many times. The V gene is TRBV6-5, the J gene TRBJ1-1, with a possible D match to TRBD1 (5 bases). CDR1 is MNHEY and CDR2 is SVGAGI in the germline V gene. The CDR3 sequence is 15 residues long. V lost 2 bases, J lost 7 bases, and 17 bases lay in between. CDR3 loop: CASSYASGGRGEAFF. CDR3 coding DNA: TGTGCCAGCAGTTACGCCTCCGGGGGGAGGGGTGAAGCTTTCTTT.

The chain links TRBV19 to TRBJ1-5, with D possibly matching TRBD1 (5 bases). The V and J ends lost 1 base and 7 bases respectively, with 14 bases between them. Germline values: CDR1 LNHDA, CDR2 SQIVND (reference sequence). This CDR3 comprises 15 residues. The CDR3 loop is CASSIVRGVTQPQHF. The CDR3, as DNA: TGTGCCAGTAGTATAGTTCGGGGGGTCACGCAGCCCCAGCATTTT.

This clonotype was seen many times. The rearrangement links TRBV7-3 to TRBJ2-1, with D maybe TRBD1 (6 bases). This CDR3 is 17 amino acids long. V shed 4 bases and J shed 4 bases, with 20 bases lying between them. CDR1 is SGHTA and CDR2 is FQGTGA in the germline V gene. CDR3 in amino acids: CASSSARLGAEYNEQFF. The CDR3 region has the DNA TGTGCCAGCAGCTCCGCGCGTTTGGGGGCAGAGTACAATGAGCAGTTCTTC.

This clonotype was found many times. The rearrangement joins TRBV12-3 or TRBV12-4 to TRBJ1-1, with TRBD1 as a possible D gene (5 bases). Trimming took off 5 bases at V and 8 bases at J, with 12 bases between the two ends. The CDR3 is 12 amino acids. DNA of the CDR3: TGTGCCAGCAGTGTGGGGCTTAGAGAAGCTTTCTTT. It translates to CASSVGLREAFF.

The rearrangement links TRBV18 to TRBJ1-1; TRBD1 might be the D (6 bases). Germline CDR1 is KGHSH and CDR2 is LQKENI. V shed 3 bases and J shed 7 bases, with 12 bases lying between them. This CDR3 spans 13 amino acids. CDR3 sequence reads: CASSPSGADEAFF. The CDR3 DNA sequence: TGTGCCAGCTCACCGTCAGGGGCGGATGAAGCTTTCTTT.

V and J are TRBV12-3 or TRBV12-4 and TRBJ2-3, with D maybe TRBD2 (7 bases). This CDR3 comprises 15 residues. V was shortened by 2 bases and J by 6 bases, with 15 bases between the two germline ends. Here the CDR3 DNA reads TGTGCCAGCAGTTTACTGGGGGGGGGCCGGGATACGCAGTATTTT. Its protein product is CASSLLGGGRDTQYF.

This clonotype occurred many times. This chain connects TRBV7-2 to TRBJ2-6, with unresolved D. Germline CDR1 reads SGHTA; CDR2 reads FQGNSA. This CDR3 contains 16 residues. V gave up 2 bases and J gave up 0 bases, with 8 bases separating them. The DNA of the CDR3 is TGTGCCAGCAGCTTATACACTACCTCTGGGGCCAACGTCCTGACTTTC. Translation gives CASSLYTTSGANVLTF.

The chain recombines TRBV5-1 with TRBJ2-2, with D uncertain. V lost 0 bases, J lost 7 bases, and 7 bases lay in between. From germline, CDR1 is SGHRS and CDR2 YFSETQ. There are 13 residues in the CDR3. CDR3 protein: CASSLVGGGELFF. The CDR3 DNA sequence: TGCGCCAGCAGCTTGGTCGGTGGCGGGGAGCTGTTTTTT.

This clonotype showed up many times. This chain links TRBV6-2 or TRBV6-3 with TRBJ2-1; D call uncertain. This CDR3 has 17 residues. Trimming removed 5 bases from V and 0 bases from J, with 17 bases in between. The germline gives CDR1 MNHEY, CDR2 SVGEGT. CDR3 loop: CASSASRRKSSYNEQFF. Written as DNA, the CDR3 is TGTGCCAGCAGTGCGAGTCGGCGGAAGAGCTCCTACAATGAGCAGTTCTTC.

The CDR3 here is CASSPNPGKETQYF. In DNA form, the CDR3 reads TGTGCCAGCTCACCAAATCCTGGGAAAGAGACCCAGTACTTC. J is TRBJ2-5 and V is TRBV18; D gene uncertain. Trimming cost V 2 bases and J 3 bases, with 10 bases left between them. Germline V gene data show CDR1 as KGHSH and CDR2 as LQKENI. There are 14 residues in the CDR3. Together with reference TRBV18 and TRBJ2-5, the CDR3 gives the full variable domain: NAGVMQNPRHLVRRRGQEARLRCSPMKGHSHVYWYRQLPEEGLKFMVYLQKENIIDESGMPKERFSAEFPKEGPSILRIQQVVRGDSAAYFCASSPNPGKETQYFGPGTRLLVL.

This clonotype was counted at least ten times. V usage is TRBV25-1 and J usage is TRBJ2-1; 7 bases line up with TRBD1. The CDR3 spans 15 residues. Germline-derived CDR1 and CDR2 are MGHDK and SYGVNS. The trim removed 1 base at V and 5 bases at J, leaving 5 bases unmatched. The CDR3 spells CASSELGGTNNEQFF. As DNA, the CDR3 is TGTGCCAGCAGTGAATTAGGGGGCACGAACAATGAGCAGTTCTTC.

In this sample, this clonotype turned up many times. This chain uses TRBV12-3 or TRBV12-4 with TRBJ2-7; weak D call: TRBD1 (6 bases). The CDR3 extends over 13 amino acids. V lost 6 bases and J 0 bases, leaving 9 bases between the germline ends. The CDR3 coding sequence is TGTGCCAGCAGCCGGGACAACTCCTACGAGCAGTACTTC. Translation gives CASSRDNSYEQYF.

Comment on this clonotype: The junction differs from germline at one of its ends, possibly a read error. The chain employs TRBV6-1 and TRBJ2-7, with 7 positions matching TRBD2. This CDR3 has 15 residues. Germline CDR1 and CDR2: MNHNS and SASEGT. The CDR3 sequence: CASSEGAGAYYEQYW. CDR3 nucleotide sequence: TGTGCCAGCAGTGAAGGGGCGGGAGCTTACTACGAGCAGTACTGG.

This clonotype has at least ten counts. The rearrangement links TRBV6-2 or TRBV6-3 to TRBJ2-2; D unclear. Germline loops: CDR1 MNHEY, CDR2 SVGEGT. V gave up 6 bases and J gave up 5 bases, with 10 bases separating them. This CDR3 has 13 amino acids. This chain's CDR3 is CASSLRETGELFF. The CDR3 nucleotides are TGTGCCAGCAGCTTAAGGGAAACCGGGGAGCTGTTTTTT.

J is TRBJ2-7 and V is TRBV7-2, with D possibly being TRBD2 (6 bases). CDR1 is SGHTA and CDR2 is FQGNSA in the germline V gene. V lost 5 bases, J lost 7 bases, and 15 bases lay in between. The CDR3 is made up of 13 amino acids. CDR3 sequence: CASSRDSPGEQYF. CDR3 DNA: TGTGCCAGCAGCAGGGACTCCCCGGGGGAGCAGTACTTC. The whole variable domain, filled in from reference TRBV7-2 and TRBJ2-7, reads GAGVSQSPSNKVTEKGKDVELRCDPISGHTALYWYRQSLGQGLEFLIYFQGNSAPDKSGLPSDRFSAERTGGSVSTLTIQRTQQEDSAVYLCASSRDSPGEQYFGPGTRLTVT.

This clonotype has at least ten counts. The CDR3 loop reads CASSPASGRRGETQYF. CDR3 DNA sequence: TGTGCCAGCAGCCCTGCTAGCGGGCGCCGGGGGGAGACCCAGTACTTC. The chain joins TRBV7-2 to TRBJ2-5, with 8 nucleotides matching TRBD2. The V gene's germline CDR1 is SGHTA and CDR2 FQGNSA. V gave up 5 bases and J gave up 5 bases; unmatched junction bases: 13. The CDR3 is 16 residues long.

This clonotype has just a few counts. J is TRBJ1-2 and V is TRBV28; TRBD1 matches 8 bases. Germline V gene lookup returns CDR1 MDHEN and CDR2 SYDVKM. The CDR3 is 15 residues long. The trim removed 5 bases at V and 4 bases at J, leaving 9 bases unmatched. The CDR3 coding sequence is TGTGCCAGCAGTACTCAGAGACAGGGGAGCTATGGCTACACCTTC. This codes for CASSTQRQGSYGYTF.

The chain employs TRBV28 and TRBJ2-2; D remains unclear. V was shortened by 0 bases and J by 3 bases, with 5 bases between the two germline ends. The CDR3 totals 14 residues. Per the germline V gene, CDR1 is MDHEN and CDR2 is SYDVKM. CDR3 in DNA: TGTGCCAGCAGTTTATGGGCAGACACCGGGGAGCTGTTTTTT. Amino acids: CASSLWADTGELFF.

Ten or more counts support this clonotype. The chain employs TRBV11-2 and TRBJ2-7; the match to TRBD2 covers 12 bases. Germline V gene lookup returns CDR1 SGHAT and CDR2 FQNNGV. V was clipped by 2 bases and J by 5 bases; unmatched bases: 7. This CDR3 is built from 16 residues. The CDR3 reads CASSLRLAGVWNEQYF. The CDR3 DNA follows: TGTGCCAGCAGCTTAAGACTAGCGGGAGTTTGGAACGAGCAGTACTTC.

Ten or more counts support this clonotype. This rearrangement joins TRBV7-2 to TRBJ2-5; tentatively, D is TRBD1 or TRBD2 (6 bases each). The CDR3 sequence is 14 residues long. In germline, CDR1 is SGHTA, CDR2 FQGNSA. V was clipped by 5 bases and J by 5 bases, with 15 bases between them. The DNA of the CDR3 is TGTGCCAGCAGCACGACGGGGGCGCGTGAGACCCAGTACTTC. It encodes CASSTTGARETQYF.

This clonotype has at least ten counts. The CDR3 spells CASRHSRGPYEQYF. CDR3 bases: TGTGCCAGCAGGCACTCCAGGGGTCCCTACGAGCAGTACTTC. The V and J genes are TRBV12-3 or TRBV12-4 and TRBJ2-7; perhaps TRBD1 as D (6 bases). The CDR3 covers 14 residues. V lost 6 bases and J 2 bases, leaving 14 bases between the germline ends.

This sequence joins TRBV2 and TRBJ2-7; D is perhaps TRBD1 or TRBD2 (5 bases each). Germline V gene lookup returns CDR1 SNHLY and CDR2 FYNNEI. Between the trimmed V and J ends, which lost 5 bases and 2 bases, there was a span of 10 bases. The CDR3 extends over 13 amino acids. The CDR3 region has the DNA TGTGCCAGCAGTCGGGACGGTACCTACGAGCAGTACTTC. Amino acid sequence: CASSRDGTYEQYF. Based on the CDR3 plus reference TRBV2 and TRBJ2-7, the full variable domain is EPEVTQTPSHQVTQMGQEVILRCVPISNHLYFYWYRQILGQKVEFLVSFYNNEISEKSEIFDDQFSVERPDGSNFTLKIRSTKLEDSAMYFCASSRDGTYEQYFGPGTRLTVT.

This clonotype was counted a few times. This chain links TRBV4-2 with TRBJ2-3; 7 positions match TRBD1. The V and J ends lost 4 bases and 0 bases, in that order; junction bases with no gene match: 10. CDR3 length: 17 amino acids. Germline CDR1 is LGHNA and CDR2 is YNFKEQ. The CDR3 DNA is TGTGCCAGCAGCCTTCTACATGGGGACAGAAGCACAGATACGCAGTATTTT. Translated, it gives CASSLLHGDRSTDTQYF.

The sample holds a few counts of this clonotype. The chain recombines TRBV28 with TRBJ2-7; a weak D match, TRBD2 (5 bases). The CDR3 runs 12 residues. Trimming removed 3 bases from V and 5 bases from J, with 8 bases in between. CDR1 and CDR2 (germline): MDHEN, SYDVKM. CDR3 loop: CASSFEGHEQYF. In DNA form, the CDR3 reads TGTGCCAGCAGTTTTGAGGGCCACGAGCAGTACTTC. The complete variable domain, with remaining parts taken from reference TRBV28 and TRBJ2-7, reads DVKVTQSSRYLVKRTGEKVFLECVQDMDHENMFWYRQDPGLGLRLIYFSYDVKMKEKGDIPEGYSVSREKKERFSLILESASTNQTSMYLCASSFEGHEQYFGPGTRLTVT.

The rearrangement uses TRBV29-1 and TRBJ1-1; a possible D gene is TRBD1 (5 bases). The CDR3 has 13 residues. Germline loops: CDR1 SQVTM, CDR2 ANQGSEA. With 7 bases removed from V and 2 bases from J, the gap between germline ends came to 14 bases. DNA of the CDR3: TGCAGCGGAAACACAGGCCTCAACACTGAAGCTTTCTTT. Its translation: CSGNTGLNTEAFF.

The sample holds many counts of this clonotype. This sequence joins TRBV7-2 and TRBJ1-1; no clear D. CDR1 is SGHTA, CDR2 FQGNSA, per germline. V was pared by 1 base and J by 5 bases, with 11 bases between. The CDR3 has 14 residues. The CDR3 nucleotides are TGTGCCAGCAGCTTAGTCGCTCGGGGTACTGAAGCTTTCTTT. It encodes CASSLVARGTEAFF.

Only a few counts were recorded for this clonotype. This chain links TRBV7-3 with TRBJ2-2, with 8 nucleotides matching TRBD1. CDR3 size: 15 residues. The V and J ends lost 7 bases and 0 bases, in that order; junction bases with no gene match: 4. The germline V gene has CDR1 SGHTA and CDR2 FQGTGA. CDR3 loop: CASTMGQANTGELFF. The DNA of the CDR3 is TGTGCCAGCACCATGGGACAGGCGAACACCGGGGAGCTGTTTTTT.